The 14 T cell receptor beta chains below come from one sample, sequenced in a study of response to subunit inactivated influenza vaccine. TCRdb recomputed calls from the RT-PCR reads with MiXCR, one row per CDR3 protein. The sample holds some 570,000 distinct CDR3 sequences; roughly 12% are singletons and the top ten take about 10%. A further study also used this sample, focusing on T cells expressing NK-cell markers. That work contributes: 5'RACE template switching with UMIs produced the TCR beta cDNA.

The input for sequencing was PBMCs from blood, taken on the day of vaccination. The receptors were gathered from a man aged 45 to 65 who received an inactivated influenza vaccine.

This clonotype was seen more than once but under ten times. The rearrangement links TRBV29-1 to TRBJ1-1; maybe TRBD1 (6 bases). The CDR3 is made up of 12 amino acids. V lost 4 bases and J lost 9, with 15 bases in between. The germline V gene has CDR1 SQVTM and CDR2 ANQGSEA. CDR3 protein: CSVGVPGQQAFF. The CDR3, as DNA: TGCAGCGTTGGGGTGCCGGGACAACAAGCTTTCTTT.

The J gene is TRBJ2-1, the V gene TRBV12-3 or TRBV12-4; 13 bases are shared with TRBD2. Unmatched junction bases numbered 7, after V lost 6 bases and J lost 8 bases. The CDR3 is 15 residues long. The CDR3 sequence is CASRQLAGGYYEQFF. Written as DNA, the CDR3 is TGTGCCAGCAGGCAACTAGCGGGAGGGTACTATGAGCAGTTCTTC.

The J gene is TRBJ2-3, the V gene TRBV12-3 or TRBV12-4; D is unclear. V lost 8 bases and J 3 bases, leaving 9 bases between the germline ends. The CDR3 loop spans 12 amino acids. The CDR3 region has the DNA TGTGCCAGCCGCTACGGGACAGATACGCAGTATTTT. Its translation is CASRYGTDTQYF.

The chain has TRBV28 and TRBJ2-5, with TRBD1 matching 9 bases. Looked up from germline, CDR1 is MDHEN and CDR2 is SYDVKM. The ends lost 4 bases at V and 3 bases at J; junction bases unmatched: 6. This CDR3 region has 15 residues. CDR3 sequence (DNA): TGTGCCAGCAGTTGGTGGGACAGGGAAGAAGAGACCCAGTACTTC. Translating gives CASSWWDREEETQYF.

The chain recombines TRBV15 with TRBJ2-7; 9 bases fit TRBD1. Germline V gene lookup returns CDR1 LNHNV and CDR2 YYDKDF (reference sequence). After removal of 4 bases from V and 4 bases from J, the junction contained 11 bases not matched to a gene. The CDR3 has 16 amino acids. CDR3: CATSKNPGQGVYEQYF. The CDR3 nucleotides read TGTGCCACCAGCAAAAACCCGGGACAGGGCGTTTACGAGCAGTACTTC.

This clonotype was counted many times. V gene TRBV5-6 combines with J gene TRBJ1-2; no definite D call. Trimming removed 4 bases at V and 7 bases at J, with 17 bases between. Germline V gives CDR1 SGHDT, CDR2 YYEEEE. The CDR3 totals 14 residues. CDR3 sequence (DNA): TGTGCCAGCAGCCCTGGAATGACTACGGGTGGCTACACCTTC. It yields the protein CASSPGMTTGGYTF.

This chain connects TRBV27 to TRBJ2-3; TRBD2 is a possible D gene (6 bases). The CDR3 has 16 amino acids. The V end was cut by 3 bases, the J end by 4 bases, with 17 bases between. CDR1 and CDR2 from the germline V gene are MNHEY and SMNVEV (reference sequence). CDR3 amino acids: CASSLTSLPRADTQYF. For the CDR3, the DNA is TGTGCCAGCAGTTTGACTAGTCTCCCCCGGGCAGATACGCAGTATTTT.

The chain links TRBV4-1 to TRBJ2-3, with a possible D match to TRBD2 (6 bases). V shed 1 base and J shed 3 bases, with 11 bases lying between them. Germline V CDR1 and CDR2: MGHRA, YSYEKL. The CDR3 length is 15 residues. The CDR3 nucleotides are TGCGCCAGCAGCCAAGGACTAGGTGTGACAGATACGCAGTATTTT. Amino acids: CASSQGLGVTDTQYF.

The chain combines TRBV20-1 with TRBJ2-1, with D uncertain. Germline-derived CDR1 and CDR2 are DFQATT and SNEGSKA (reference sequence). The V gene lost 3 bases and the J gene lost 9 bases, with 12 bases spanning the gap. The CDR3 has 12 amino acids. The chain's CDR3 is CSASRRAVEQFF. The CDR3 nucleotides are TGCAGTGCTAGTAGAAGGGCGGTTGAGCAGTTCTTC.

The chain uses TRBV3-1 and TRBJ1-1, with 8 bases that match TRBD1. CDR1 is LGHDT and CDR2 is YNNKEL in the germline V gene (reference sequence). Trimming removed 3 bases from V and 0 bases from J; junction bases left unmatched: 9. This CDR3 region has 17 residues. DNA for the CDR3: TGTGCCAGCAGCCAGGGCCGGGACAGGTACATGAACACTGAAGCTTTCTTT. Translation: CASSQGRDRYMNTEAFF.

This clonotype occurred a few times. The rearrangement joins TRBV5-1 to TRBJ2-1, with 12 bases matching TRBD2. Per germline, CDR1 SGHRS and CDR2 YFSETQ. CDR3 length: 15 amino acids. J gave up 8 bases and V 0 bases, and 3 bases lay outside the gene matches. The chain's CDR3 is CASSLASGGAYEQFF. The CDR3, as DNA: TGCGCCAGCAGCTTGGCTAGCGGGGGGGCATATGAGCAGTTCTTC.

The genes are TRBV5-1 and TRBJ2-1; 9 nucleotides line up with TRBD1. V lost 0 bases and J lost 4; bases outside the gene matches: 5. Germline CDR1 reads SGHRS; CDR2 reads YFSETQ. This CDR3 has 16 amino acids. The CDR3 loop is CASSLDGTGMYNEQFF. The DNA of the CDR3 is TGCGCCAGCAGCTTGGATGGGACAGGGATGTACAATGAGCAGTTCTTC.

This clonotype has just a few counts. This chain connects TRBV6-5 to TRBJ1-6; D perhaps matches TRBD1 (5 bases). The germline gives CDR1 MNHEY, CDR2 SVGAGI. Trimming shortened V by 3 bases and J by 7 bases, and 10 bases separated the two germline ends. This CDR3 spans 14 amino acids. The DNA of the CDR3 is TGTGCCAGCAGTTATCTGGACACAAATTCACCCCTCCACTTT. Residues: CASSYLDTNSPLHF.

The rearrangement uses TRBV12-3 or TRBV12-4 and TRBJ1-1; no reliable D call. V lost 5 bases to trimming and J lost 7 bases, with 5 bases between them. This CDR3 comprises 10 residues. This CDR3 is CASSNYEAFF. CDR3 bases: TGTGCCAGCAGTAACTATGAAGCTTTCTTT.